These T cell receptor beta chains were read from a single sample in a study of blood T cells in healthy people across ages. In TCRdb, the 5' RACE reads were re-called with MiXCR into one record per CDR3 protein. The sample lists about 1.5 million distinct CDR3 sequences, approximately 39% occurring once. The specimen sequenced was blood. Every receptor here comes from a woman aged 18 to 35 in good health. The CDR3 runs from the conserved cysteine through the conserved F or W. Fields, in order: J gene, clone size, D gene, V gene, CDR3 protein, CDR3 DNA. The D gene is left open where the match is weak. A row's size may be missing; if present it is once, few, many or a size class.

>TRBJ2-4|few|NA|TRBV29-1
CSVTDWGYIQYF
TGCAGCGTGACGGACTGGGGGTACATTCAGTACTTC
>TRBJ2-7|NA|TRBD1|TRBV11-2
CASSLWGDRGYEQYF
TGTGCCAGCAGCCTCTGGGGGGACAGGGGTTACGAGCAGTACTTC
>TRBJ2-1|NA|TRBD1|TRBV27
CASSPLIQGAYNEQFF
TGTGCCAGCAGTCCGCTGATACAGGGGGCCTACAATGAGCAGTTCTTC
>TRBJ2-7|once|TRBD2|TRBV2
CASSPGLAWEQYF
TGTGCCAGCAGCCCGGGACTAGCGTGGGAGCAGTACTTC
>TRBJ1-2|NA|TRBD1|TRBV10-3
CAISRQGNYGYTF
TGTGCCATCAGTCGACAGGGAAACTATGGCTACACCTTC
>TRBJ1-4|NA|NA|TRBV12-3/TRBV12-4
CASSPAWEKLFF
TGTGCCAGCAGTCCAGCCTGGGAAAAACTGTTTTTT
>TRBJ2-3|few|TRBD2|TRBV29-1
CSVAGTSGRTDTQYF
TGCAGCGTTGCCGGGACTAGCGGGCGTACAGATACGCAGTATTTT
>TRBJ2-6|few|TRBD1|TRBV20-1
CSARVDRGISGANVLTF
TGCAGTGCTAGAGTGGACAGGGGAATTTCTGGGGCCAACGTCCTGACTTTC
>TRBJ1-1|once|NA|TRBV2
CASSERPTNTEAFF
TGTGCCAGCAGTGAGCGACCCACTAACACTGAAGCTTTCTTT
>TRBJ2-1|NA|NA|TRBV20-1
CSASAGGTTYEQFF
TGCAGTGCTAGTGCCGGGGGCACTACCTACGAGCAGTTCTTC
>TRBJ2-1|NA|TRBD2|TRBV7-2
CASSTHSGGAENEQFF
TGTGCCAGCAGCACACATAGCGGGGGGGCTGAGAATGAGCAGTTCTTC
>TRBJ2-7|NA|NA|TRBV29-1
CSASNRARRGEQYF
TGCAGCGCCTCCAACAGGGCGAGGCGCGGCGAGCAGTACTTC
>TRBJ2-2|once|TRBD1|TRBV13
CASSFLIRQGGTGELFF
TGTGCCAGCAGCTTCCTAATACGACAGGGTGGTACCGGGGAGCTGTTTTTT
>TRBJ2-3|NA|TRBD2|TRBV11-2
CASSLKSGVTDTQYF
TGTGCCAGCAGCTTAAAGAGCGGGGTTACAGATACGCAGTATTTT
>TRBJ1-2|NA|NA|TRBV20-1
CSAPPRQTNYGYTF
TGCAGTGCCCCACCGCGGCAGACTAACTATGGCTACACCTTC
>TRBJ2-1|NA|NA|TRBV12-3/TRBV12-4
CASSLLQETQFF
TGTGCCAGCAGTTTGCTACAAGAGACCCAGTTCTTC
>TRBJ2-7|NA|NA|TRBV30
CAWSNQNYEQYF
TGTGCCTGGAGTAACCAGAACTACGAGCAGTACTTC
>TRBJ2-7|few|NA|TRBV3-1
CASSQDMALAEQYF
TGTGCCAGCAGCCAAGATATGGCCCTGGCCGAGCAGTACTTC
>TRBJ1-2|NA|NA|TRBV27
CASSLSGGQPYGYTF
TGTGCCAGCAGTTTATCAGGGGGGCAGCCCTATGGCTACACCTTC
>TRBJ2-3|NA|TRBD2|TRBV11-2
CASSLEWSSGGATSTDTQYF
TGTGCCAGCAGCTTAGAATGGTCTAGCGGGGGGGCGACTAGCACAGATACGCAGTATTTT
>TRBJ2-2|NA|TRBD2|TRBV5-1
CASSLFAGVGTGELFF
TGCGCCAGCAGCTTGTTTGCGGGGGTCGGCACCGGGGAGCTGTTTTTT
>TRBJ2-2|few|TRBD2|TRBV9
CASSVGLAGGPGELFF
TGTGCCAGCAGCGTAGGACTAGCGGGGGGTCCCGGGGAGCTGTTTTTT